The 2 T cell receptor beta chains listed next were all sequenced from one sample in a study of T cell repertoires in cytomegalovirus infection. A single record per CDR3 protein comes from TCRdb applying MiXCR to the reads. The table has about 490,000 distinct CDR3 sequences, roughly 12% seen once; the top ten hold about a tenth. Sequenced sample: PBMCs. The receptors were sampled from a human donor in good health (CMV status not recorded). Some clones in this sample may be carry-over from other donors' samples.

This clonotype was found many times. This rearrangement joins TRBV7-2 to TRBJ2-1, with D unclear. The V and J ends lost 7 bases and 15 bases respectively, with 16 bases between them. The V gene's germline CDR1 is SGHTA and CDR2 FQGNSA. CDR3 length equals 11 residues. CDR3 region: CASTSETVRFF. The CDR3 DNA reads TGTGCCAGCACCTCGGAGACGGTACGGTTCTTC.

The table lists this clonotype with many counts. V gene TRBV28 combines with J gene TRBJ1-2; 7 nucleotides agree with TRBD1. The CDR3 is made up of 13 amino acids. Germline assignment: CDR1 MDHEN and CDR2 SYDVKM. Germline trimming cut 4 bases from V and 5 bases from J; bases unmatched to any gene: 4. CDR3 protein: CASSWGTDYGYTF. For the CDR3, the DNA is TGTGCCAGCAGTTGGGGGACAGATTATGGCTACACCTTC.